Listed below are T cell receptor beta chains from one sample, sequenced in a study of T cells after yellow fever vaccination. One entry per CDR3 protein, called by TCRdb with MiXCR from the 5' RACE reads. The repertoire has about 4,500 distinct CDR3 sequences, roughly 7.3% of them found once; the top ten carry about three fifths. This sample comprised PBMCs, either bulk or a sorted T-cell subset (CD4+, CD8+, memory, or dextramer-sorted; not recorded which), obtained more than 35 days after the first yellow fever vaccination. The receptors derive from a man in his late teens or twenties who received the YFV17D yellow fever vaccine. Both conserved end residues are part of each CDR3. Each record gives: V gene, J gene, D gene, clone size, CDR3 protein, CDR3 DNA. A D gene is named only where the DNA matches it firmly. Size values are once, few and many counts, or a class for expanded clones, and some rows have none.

TRBV18,TRBJ2-1,NA,many,CASSPIWSTDQFF,TGTGCCAGCTCACCAATATGGTCAACGGATCAGTTCTTC
TRBV9,TRBJ1-2,NA,many,CASSVVSQAGGYTF,TGTGCCAGCAGCGTAGTCAGCCAGGCGGGGGGCTACACCTTC
TRBV6-6,TRBJ1-2,NA,many,CASSQGIYGYTF,TGTGCCAGCAGTCAGGGGATCTATGGCTACACCTTC
TRBV3-1,TRBJ1-2,NA,NA,CAFCLISLANYGYTF,TGTGCCTTCTGTTTAATCTCCCTAGCTAACTATGGCTACACCTTC
TRBV5-2,TRBJ2-1,NA,NA,CARGPGLLYYEQFF,TGTGCCAGGGGCCCCGGGCTACTCTACTATGAGCAGTTCTTC
TRBV5-4,TRBJ2-2,NA,many,CASSLADLANTGELFF,TGTGCCAGCAGCTTGGCCGACCTCGCGAACACCGGGGAGCTGTTTTTT
TRBV24-1,TRBJ1-2,NA,many,CATSDAGYGYTF,TGTGCCACCAGTGACGCAGGCTATGGCTACACCTTC
TRBV12-3/TRBV12-4,TRBJ1-1,NA,many,CASSFLDIPFTEAFF,TGTGCCAGCAGTTTTCTTGACATCCCCTTCACTGAAGCTTTCTTT
TRBV20-1,TRBJ1-6,TRBD1,many,CSASKGAVYNSPLHF,TGCAGTGCTAGCAAGGGGGCCGTCTATAATTCACCCCTCCACTTT
TRBV10-3,TRBJ2-3,TRBD2,many,CAISDPVGGGVTSGGTDTQYF,TGTGCCATCAGTGACCCAGTCGGTGGGGGAGTCACTAGCGGGGGGACAGATACGCAGTATTTT
TRBV3-1,TRBJ2-1,NA,NA,CACSQTLTVYNEQFF,TGTGCCTGCTCCCAGACCCTGACAGTGTACAATGAGCAGTTCTTC
TRBV4-3,TRBJ2-2,TRBD2,many,CASSQDISGGLYTGELFF,TGCGCCAGCAGCCAAGACATTAGCGGGGGCCTATACACCGGGGAGCTGTTTTTT
TRBV7-2,TRBJ1-5,TRBD1,many,CASSHRGQPQHF,TGTGCCAGCAGCCACAGGGGTCAGCCCCAGCATTTT
TRBV18,TRBJ2-7,NA,many,CASSPGELYEQYF,TGTGCCAGCTCACCGGGGGAACTTTACGAGCAGTACTTC
TRBV28,TRBJ2-3,NA,many,CASTRTDTQYF,TGTGCCAGCACCCGCACAGATACGCAGTATTTT
TRBV5-6,TRBJ2-1,NA,NA,CAISPGLRHNEQFF,TGTGCCATCAGCCCCGGGCTACGGCACAATGAGCAGTTCTTC
TRBV30,TRBJ1-5,TRBD1,many,CAWRPPGTGFQPQHF,TGTGCCTGGAGACCGCCTGGGACAGGGTTTCAGCCCCAGCATTTT
TRBV2,TRBJ1-2,NA,many,CASSESRGWQTRYGYTF,TGTGCCAGCAGTGAGTCTAGGGGATGGCAGACTCGCTATGGCTACACCTTC
TRBV20-1,TRBJ2-1,TRBD2,many,CSAPTSGGANEQFF,TGCAGTGCTCCGACTAGCGGGGGGGCTAATGAGCAGTTCTTC
TRBV7-3,TRBJ2-1,TRBD1,medium-sized,CASSPGTGGYNEQFF,TGTGCCAGCAGTCCCGGGACAGGGGGCTACAATGAGCAGTTCTTC
TRBV9,TRBJ1-4,NA,many,CASSGIRDEKLFF,TGTGCCAGCAGCGGTATCCGGGACGAAAAACTGTTTTTT
TRBV14,TRBJ2-3,NA,many,CASSPRGDTQYF,TGTGCCAGCAGCCCCAGGGGTGATACGCAGTATTTT
TRBV20-1,TRBJ2-5,NA,many,CSVPRIETQYF,TGCAGTGTTCCAAGGATTGAGACCCAGTACTTC
TRBV11-2,TRBJ2-5,NA,many,CASSRSQAQETQYF,TGTGCCAGCAGTCGGTCTCAGGCCCAAGAGACCCAGTACTTC
TRBV3-1,TRBJ2-1,NA,many,CASSQVTGENSGEQFF,TGTGCCAGCAGCCAAGTGACCGGAGAGAACTCGGGTGAGCAGTTCTTC
TRBV7-2,TRBJ1-1,NA,many,CASSSDRANTEAFF,TGTGCCAGCAGCTCCGACAGAGCGAACACTGAAGCTTTCTTT
TRBV29-1,TRBJ2-1,NA,many,CSVGAPRGPPYNEQFF,TGCAGCGTGGGGGCCCCACGGGGGCCCCCCTACAATGAGCAGTTCTTC
TRBV3-1,TRBJ1-2,NA,many,CASSQLTGPPWKRYGYTF,TGTGCCAGCAGCCAACTTACAGGGCCGCCGTGGAAACGATATGGCTACACCTTC
TRBV19,TRBJ2-5,TRBD2,many,CASSLTSGGFETQYF,TGTGCCAGTAGCTTGACTAGCGGGGGGTTTGAGACCCAGTACTTC
TRBV12-3/TRBV12-4,TRBJ2-5,NA,many,CASGTRETQYF,TGTGCCAGTGGGACCCGGGAGACCCAGTACTTC
TRBV5-6,TRBJ2-1,TRBD1,many,CASSKGTGFTNEQFF,TGTGCCAGCAGCAAGGGGACAGGGTTTACAAATGAGCAGTTCTTC
TRBV9,TRBJ1-1,TRBD1,medium-sized,CASSEPPGTGSEAFF,TGTGCCAGCAGCGAACCCCCCGGGACAGGGTCGGAAGCTTTCTTT
TRBV27,TRBJ1-5,NA,many,CASREGGQPQHF,TGTGCCAGCCGGGAGGGGGGTCAGCCCCAGCATTTT
TRBV2,TRBJ1-2,TRBD1,many,CASSEWGQGAHGYTF,TGTGCCAGCAGTGAATGGGGACAGGGGGCGCATGGCTACACCTTC
TRBV20-1,TRBJ2-1,TRBD2,many,CSALGLVLTYNEQFF,TGCAGTGCGCTAGGACTAGTTCTAACCTACAATGAGCAGTTCTTC
TRBV7-3,TRBJ1-2,NA,many,CASSLVGGAGYGYTF,TGTGCCAGCAGCCTTGTTGGTGGGGCAGGGTATGGCTACACCTTC
TRBV4-3,TRBJ1-2,NA,many,CASSQESLGNYGYTF,TGCGCCAGCAGCCAAGAGTCGCTGGGTAACTATGGCTACACCTTC
TRBV20-1,TRBJ2-2,NA,many,CSARDLGRRAGELFF,TGCAGTGCTAGAGATCTTGGGAGACGCGCCGGGGAGCTGTTTTTT
TRBV15,TRBJ1-5,TRBD1,medium-sized,CATSRATGAQPQHF,TGTGCCACCAGCAGAGCGACAGGGGCTCAGCCCCAGCATTTT
TRBV6-2/TRBV6-3,TRBJ1-1,NA,many,CASTNGRNTEAFF,TGTGCCAGCACCAACGGGAGGAACACTGAAGCTTTCTTT
TRBV7-2,TRBJ2-3,NA,many,CASSPSTDTQYF,TGTGCCAGCAGCCCCAGCACAGATACGCAGTATTTT
TRBV24-1,TRBJ2-3,NA,many,CATSDWGSDTQYF,TGTGCCACCAGTGACTGGGGGTCAGATACGCAGTATTTT
TRBV6-2/TRBV6-3,TRBJ2-1,NA,many,CASSWGGPGNEQFF,TGTGCCAGCAGTTGGGGGGGCCCCGGTAATGAGCAGTTCTTC
TRBV4-3,TRBJ2-5,TRBD2,many,CASSPGTRWGQETQYF,TGCGCCAGCAGCCCCGGGACTAGGTGGGGCCAAGAGACCCAGTACTTC
TRBV12-3/TRBV12-4,TRBJ2-7,NA,many,CASSLLDEQYF,TGTGCCAGCAGCCTACTGGACGAGCAGTACTTC
TRBV25-1,TRBJ2-5,NA,many,CASSDPDETQYF,TGTGCCAGCAGTGACCCCGATGAGACCCAGTACTTC
TRBV7-9,TRBJ1-2,NA,many,CASSLGASGYTF,TGTGCCAGCAGCTTAGGGGCTTCTGGCTACACCTTC
TRBV18,TRBJ2-3,NA,many,CASSPLGVPTDTQYF,TGTGCCAGCTCACCGTTGGGAGTGCCGACAGATACGCAGTATTTT
TRBV12-3/TRBV12-4,TRBJ2-7,NA,NA,CASSFKTPYEQYF,TGTGCCAGCAGCTTTAAGACACCCTACGAGCAGTACTTC
TRBV20-1,TRBJ1-2,NA,few,CSARDTTGYGYTF,TGCAGTGCTAGAGATACCACAGGCTATGGCTACACCTTC
TRBV6-5,TRBJ2-5,NA,many,CASSSWDQAYETQYF,TGTGCCAGCAGTTCTTGGGACCAGGCGTACGAGACCCAGTACTTC
TRBV28,TRBJ1-1,TRBD1,many,CASSPPGTGSGDTEAFF,TGTGCCAGCAGTCCCCCCGGGACAGGGTCTGGAGATACTGAAGCTTTCTTT